The 22 T cell receptor beta chains reported below all come from one sample, sequenced in a study of blood T cell repertoires in COVID-19. The repertoire was sequenced with immunoSEQ multiplex PCR; TCRdb's copy has only in-frame clones and lacks some. The sample lists fewer than 250,000 clones, around 87% occurring once. The source material was PBMCs or T cells enriched from blood (not recorded which). The receptors shown here come from a woman aged 40-49 years in a cohort exposed to, infected with or recovered from COVID-19 (not recorded which).

The rearrangement links TRBV18 to TRBJ2-3; 7 positions match TRBD1. Unmatched junction bases numbered 9, after V lost 2 bases and J lost 4 bases. This CDR3 is 16 amino acids long. Germline V CDR1 and CDR2: KGHSH, LQKENI. The CDR3 DNA sequence: TGTGCCAGCTCACCAAGATTACAAACAGGGGCAGATACGCAGTATTTT. Translation gives CASSPRLQTGADTQYF.

As concerns this clone: Distinct nucleotide sequences in the sample also encode this CDR3. V and J are TRBV13 and TRBJ2-1, with 10 nucleotides matching TRBD2. The CDR3 spans 15 residues. J gave up 7 bases and V 5 bases, and 8 bases lay outside the gene matches. Germline V gene lookup returns CDR1 PRHDT and CDR2 FYEKMQ (reference sequence). CDR3 sequence (DNA): TGTGCCAGCAGCCCGAGCGGGGGGGCCCGGAATGAGCAGTTCTTC. Amino acid sequence: CASSPSGGARNEQFF. The complete variable domain, with remaining parts taken from reference TRBV13 and TRBJ2-1, reads AAGVIQSPRHLIKEKRETATLKCYPIPRHDTVYWYQQGPGQDPQFLISFYEKMQSDKGSIPDRFSAQQFSDYHSELNMSSLELGDSALYFCASSPSGGARNEQFFGPGTRLTVL.

With regard to this clone: Additional DNA sequences in this sample encode the identical CDR3. The V and J genes are TRBV4-3 and TRBJ2-2; TRBD2 is a possible D gene (5 bases). Germline V gene sequence: CDR1 LGHNA, CDR2 YSLEER. V lost 1 base, J lost 4 bases, and 16 bases lay in between. CDR3 length: 17 amino acids. In nucleotides, the CDR3 is TGCGCCAGCAGCCAAGCACTCCCCGGACTGAGCACCGGGGAGCTGTTTTTT. Residues: CASSQALPGLSTGELFF.

V usage is TRBV3-1 (or the pseudogene TRBV3-2) and J usage is TRBJ1-1; perhaps TRBD1 as D (5 bases). Germline CDR1 is LGHDT and CDR2 is YNNKEL (reference sequence). Between the trimmed V and J ends, which lost 0 bases and 5 bases, there was a span of 10 bases. This CDR3 is 14 amino acids long. The CDR3 loop is CASSQDGGWTEAFF. DNA for the CDR3: TGTGCCAGCAGCCAAGATGGGGGGTGGACTGAAGCTTTCTTT.

This clone has a handful of counts. This chain joins TRBV10-1 and TRBJ2-7; tentatively, D is TRBD1 (5 bases). This CDR3 has 13 residues. V gave up 4 bases and J gave up 4 bases, with 11 bases separating them. The germline V gene has CDR1 WNHNN and CDR2 SYGVQD (reference sequence). For the CDR3, the DNA is TGCGCCAGCAGTGCCAGGGTTGGATACGAGCAGTACTTC. Translating it yields CASSARVGYEQYF.

This clone was counted a few times. The V and J genes are TRBV4-3 and TRBJ1-1; D unresolved. There are 13 residues in the CDR3. CDR1 is LGHNA, CDR2 YSLEER, per germline. The V end lost 4 bases, the J end lost 1 base, and 7 bases lay between the germline ends. The CDR3 loop is CASSPVRNTEAFF. CDR3 DNA: TGCGCCAGCAGCCCCGTCCGGAACACTGAAGCTTTCTTT.

This sequence joins TRBV11-2 and TRBJ1-6; D unresolved. V lost 3 bases, J lost 1 base, and 10 bases lay in between. The CDR3 is 16 amino acids. CDR1 and CDR2 (germline): SGHAT, FQNNGV. The CDR3 loop is CASSLAGSSYNSPLHF. The CDR3 nucleotides read TGTGCCAGCAGCTTGGCGGGGTCGTCCTATAATTCACCCCTCCACTTT.

This clone was seen many times. The V call is TRBV7-9, the J call TRBJ2-2, with D possibly matching TRBD2 (6 bases). The CDR3 loop spans 16 amino acids. Germline-derived CDR1 and CDR2 are SEHNR and FQNEAQ (reference sequence). Trimming took 2 bases from V and 0 from J, leaving 10 bases between them. The CDR3 here is CASSLSREANTGELFF. The CDR3 nucleotides read TGTGCCAGCAGCTTATCTAGGGAGGCGAACACCGGGGAGCTGTTTTTT.

On this clone itself: In the same sample, other DNA sequences code for this CDR3. The chain carries TRBV3-1 (or the pseudogene TRBV3-2) and TRBJ1-2; D is unclear. Between the trimmed V and J ends, which lost 1 base and 3 bases, there was a span of 6 bases. Germline CDR1 and CDR2: LGHDT and YNNKEL (reference sequence). The CDR3 extends over 13 amino acids. The CDR3 region is CASSQARDYGYTF. In DNA form, the CDR3 reads TGTGCCAGCAGCCAAGCCCGCGACTATGGCTACACCTTC.

The J gene is TRBJ2-3, the V gene TRBV6-2 or TRBV6-3; TRBD2 agrees at 7 bases. V was clipped by 5 bases and J by 4 bases; unmatched bases: 9. CDR3 length: 15 amino acids. The germline CDR1 and CDR2 sequences are MNHEY and SVGEGT. CDR3 protein: CASSVRRDYSDTQYF. The CDR3 bases are TGTGCCAGCAGTGTCCGCCGGGACTACTCAGATACGCAGTATTTT.

This rearrangement joins TRBV9 to TRBJ2-1; 8 bases are shared with TRBD2. Trimming at V came to 2 bases and at J to 5 bases, leaving 6 bases not matched to a gene. CDR3 size: 15 residues. Germline V gene sequence: CDR1 SGDLS, CDR2 YYNGEE. The CDR3 loop is CASSVRGTRNNEQFF. The CDR3, as DNA: TGTGCCAGCAGCGTGCGGGGGACTAGGAACAATGAGCAGTTCTTC. Full variable domain (missing parts from reference TRBV9 and TRBJ2-1): DSGVTQTPKHLITATGQRVTLRCSPRSGDLSVYWYQQSLDQGLQFLIQYYNGEERAKGNILERFSAQQFPDLHSELNLSSLELGDSALYFCASSVRGTRNNEQFFGPGTRLTVL.

The chain combines TRBV9 with TRBJ1-1; no reliable D call. The CDR3 has 12 amino acids. Trimming stripped 0 bases from V and 8 bases from J, with 8 bases between. Germline lookup yields CDR1 SGDLS and CDR2 YYNGEE. The CDR3, as DNA: TGTGCCAGCAGCGTAGATGCGATAGAAGCTTTCTTT. Protein sequence: CASSVDAIEAFF.

The chain is built from TRBV28 and TRBJ1-5; possibly TRBD1 for D (5 bases). CDR1 is MDHEN and CDR2 is SYDVKM in the germline V gene. The V gene lost 2 bases and the J gene lost 5 bases, with 13 bases spanning the gap. The CDR3 contains 15 residues. The CDR3 loop is CASSLVAGSDQPQHF. The DNA for the CDR3 is TGTGCCAGCAGTTTAGTTGCAGGGTCAGATCAGCCCCAGCATTTT.

This clone appeared a single time. This chain joins TRBV19 and TRBJ2-3, with 7 nucleotides matching TRBD2. The CDR3 runs 17 residues. After removal of 1 base from V and 0 bases from J, the junction contained 7 bases not matched to a gene. From germline, CDR1 is LNHDA and CDR2 SQIVND (reference sequence). CDR3: CASSIALSRESTDTQYF. CDR3 sequence (DNA): TGTGCCAGTAGTATAGCCCTATCGCGGGAGAGCACAGATACGCAGTATTTT.

The chain combines TRBV7-9 with TRBJ1-2, with D uncertain. Looked up from germline, CDR1 is SEHNR and CDR2 is FQNEAQ (reference sequence). This CDR3 region has 15 residues. The V gene lost 6 bases and the J gene lost 4 bases, with 18 bases spanning the gap. The CDR3, as DNA: TGTGCCAGCAGTTATACTGAAGCAGGAGGCTATGGCTACACCTTC. It is translated as CASSYTEAGGYGYTF.

This chain connects TRBV6-6 to TRBJ1-6; 8 nucleotides line up with TRBD1. This CDR3 region has 14 residues. The V segment lost 0 bases and the J segment 8 bases; nucleotides outside the gene matches: 0. Germline CDR1 MNHNY, CDR2 SVGAGI (reference sequence). CDR3 sequence: CASSYSDRDSPLHF. The CDR3 DNA reads TGTGCCAGCAGTTACTCGGACAGGGATTCACCCCTCCACTTT.

The chain joins TRBV5-1 to TRBJ1-2; 9 bases line up with TRBD1. Germline V CDR1 and CDR2: SGHRS, YFSETQ. The CDR3 extends over 19 amino acids. V was pared by 4 bases and J by 1 base, with 17 bases of the junction left unmatched. For the CDR3, the DNA is TGCGCCAGCAGCCCCCCCCGTATTGGGACAGGGATAAATAACTATGGCTACACCTTC. Its translation is CASSPPRIGTGINNYGYTF. Together with reference TRBV5-1 and TRBJ1-2, the CDR3 gives the full variable domain: KAGVTQTPRYLIKTRGQQVTLSCSPISGHRSVSWYQQTPGQGLQFLFEYFSETQRNKGNFPGRFSGRQFSNSRSEMNVSTLELGDSALYLCASSPPRIGTGINNYGYTFGSGTRLTVV.

This clone appeared once. The CDR3 sequence is CASSSLGDQETQYF. CDR3 nucleotide sequence: TGTGCCAGCAGTAGCCTCGGAGACCAAGAGACCCAGTACTTC. The chain employs TRBV6-2 or TRBV6-3 and TRBJ2-5; D unresolved. From germline, CDR1 is MNHEY and CDR2 SVGEGT. V was cut by 5 bases and J by 0 bases, with 10 bases left in between. The CDR3 sequence is 14 residues long.

The genes are TRBV30 and TRBJ1-2; unclear D gene. Per the germline V gene, CDR1 is GTSNPN and CDR2 is SVGIG (reference sequence). The V end was cut by 3 bases, the J end by 3 bases, with 8 bases between. This CDR3 is 12 amino acids long. Here the CDR3 reads CAWSGSYYGYTF. The CDR3 nucleotides are TGTGCCTGGAGCGGGTCCTACTATGGCTACACCTTC. Based on the CDR3 plus reference TRBV30 and TRBJ1-2, the full variable domain is SQTIHQWPATLVQPVGSPLSLECTVEGTSNPNLYWYRQAAGRGLQLLFYSVGIGQISSEVPQNLSASRPQDRQFILSSKKLLLSDSGFYLCAWSGSYYGYTFGSGTRLTVV.

This CDR3 reads CASSAEGSYEQYF. In DNA form, the CDR3 reads TGTGCCAGTAGCGCGGAGGGAAGTTACGAGCAGTACTTC. The chain is built from TRBV19 and TRBJ2-7; TRBD2 is a possible D gene (6 bases). Germline V lookup: CDR1 LNHDA, CDR2 SQIVND (reference sequence). Trimming shortened V by 6 bases and J by 4 bases, and 13 bases separated the two germline ends. The CDR3 has 13 amino acids.

V and J are TRBV11-2 and TRBJ2-1; 7 bases fit TRBD2. Germline CDR1 SGHAT, CDR2 FQNNGV. The trim removed 5 bases at V and 8 bases at J, leaving 9 bases unmatched. CDR3 size: 14 residues. The CDR3 DNA is TGTGCCAGCAGCGGCGGGGGATCGTGGGATGAGCAGTTCTTC. Residues: CASSGGGSWDEQFF.

This chain joins TRBV19 and TRBJ1-2, with D possibly matching TRBD1 (6 bases). The CDR3 is made up of 15 amino acids. From germline, CDR1 is LNHDA and CDR2 SQIVND (reference sequence). Trimming removed 1 base at V and 4 bases at J, with 13 bases between. The CDR3 nucleotides are TGTGCCAGTAGTATAGGACAGGACTCGAGCTATGGCTACACCTTC. It encodes CASSIGQDSSYGYTF.